This T cell receptor (beta chain) was identified during a study of response to subunit inactivated influenza vaccine. Overall study results and limits: Authors suggested each seasonal influenza vaccination recruits few new T cells.

Turning to this clonotype: The antigen remains undetermined.

TCRdb passed the RT-PCR reads through MiXCR, listing each CDR3 protein once. The sample has 500,000 to 600,000 distinct CDR3 sequences; 12% are singletons. Trimming cost V 4 bases and J 4 bases; bases outside gene matches: 9. This CDR3 has 15 residues. Germline CDR1 SGHRS, CDR2 YFSETQ. The sample in question was PBMCs from blood, obtained on the day of vaccination. The receptor was isolated from a man aged 50-60 years who received an inactivated influenza vaccine. The chain is built from TRBV5-1 and TRBJ2-5; 8 bases are a match to TRBD1. The DNA for the CDR3 is TGCGCCAGCAGCCCCGCGCCAGGGGGCTCAGAGACCCAGTACTTC. This sequence encodes CASSPAPGGSETQYF.